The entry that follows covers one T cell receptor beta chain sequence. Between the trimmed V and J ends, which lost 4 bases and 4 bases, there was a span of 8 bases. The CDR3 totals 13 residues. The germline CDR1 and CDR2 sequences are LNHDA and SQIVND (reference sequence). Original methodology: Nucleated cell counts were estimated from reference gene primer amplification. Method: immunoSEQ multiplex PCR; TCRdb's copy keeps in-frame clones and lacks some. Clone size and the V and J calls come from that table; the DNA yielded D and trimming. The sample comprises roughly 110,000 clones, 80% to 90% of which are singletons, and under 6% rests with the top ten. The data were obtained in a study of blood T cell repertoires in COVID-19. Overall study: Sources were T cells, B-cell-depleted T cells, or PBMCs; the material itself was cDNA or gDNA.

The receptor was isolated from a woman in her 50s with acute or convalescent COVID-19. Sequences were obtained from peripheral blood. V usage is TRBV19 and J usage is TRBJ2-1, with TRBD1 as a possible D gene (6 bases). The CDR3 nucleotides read TGTGCCAGTAGTACGGACAGATACAATGAGCAGTTCTTC. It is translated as CASSTDRYNEQFF.